This T cell receptor (beta chain) was documented in a study of cytomegalovirus exposure and HLA in healthy donors. Findings and caveats of the study: The HLA-A and HLA-B alleles of most subjects were reportedly predicted accurately from TCR beta sequences. In a later analysis, most CMV-associated TCR beta chains appeared HLA-restricted.

Comments on this clone: Its antigen is not identified.

Between the trimmed V and J ends, which lost 2 bases and 2 bases, there was a span of 16 bases. Germline V gene lookup returns CDR1 LGHNA and CDR2 YSLEER. This CDR3 is built from 17 residues. It was with 60 Vbeta and 13 Jbeta primers that the PCR ran. Profiled with immunoSEQ multiplex PCR; TCRdb holds only in-frame clones, not every one. The repertoire consists of about 93,000 clones, with more than 55% occurring once and the leading ten covering 5.9%. The chain links TRBV4-3 to TRBJ2-1; D is possibly TRBD2 (6 bases). The TCR originated in a boy between 5 and 17 years old in good health and CMV-seropositive. The sample was PBMCs. CDR3 nucleotides: TGCGCCAGCAGCCAAAACTTCGGGGGAGGTACCTACAATGAGCAGTTCTTC. Amino acid sequence: CASSQNFGGGTYNEQFF.